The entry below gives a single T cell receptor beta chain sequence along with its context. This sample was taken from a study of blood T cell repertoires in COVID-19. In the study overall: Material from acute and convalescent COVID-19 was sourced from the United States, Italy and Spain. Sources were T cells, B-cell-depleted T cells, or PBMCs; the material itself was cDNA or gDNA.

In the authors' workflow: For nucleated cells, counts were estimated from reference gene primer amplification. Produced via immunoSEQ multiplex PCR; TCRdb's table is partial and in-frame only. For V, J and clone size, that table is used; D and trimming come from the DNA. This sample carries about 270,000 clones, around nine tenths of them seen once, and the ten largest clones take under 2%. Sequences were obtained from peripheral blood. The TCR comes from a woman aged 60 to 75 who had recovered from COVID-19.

The CDR3 DNA sequence: TGTGCCAGCTCATCTCAGGGGGCAGATACGCAGTATTTT. Protein product: CASSSQGADTQYF. J is TRBJ2-3 and V is TRBV18, with 7 bases lining up with TRBD1. The CDR3 totals 13 residues. V was clipped by 5 bases and J by 4 bases; unmatched bases: 3. CDR1 and CDR2 from the germline V gene are KGHSH and LQKENI.